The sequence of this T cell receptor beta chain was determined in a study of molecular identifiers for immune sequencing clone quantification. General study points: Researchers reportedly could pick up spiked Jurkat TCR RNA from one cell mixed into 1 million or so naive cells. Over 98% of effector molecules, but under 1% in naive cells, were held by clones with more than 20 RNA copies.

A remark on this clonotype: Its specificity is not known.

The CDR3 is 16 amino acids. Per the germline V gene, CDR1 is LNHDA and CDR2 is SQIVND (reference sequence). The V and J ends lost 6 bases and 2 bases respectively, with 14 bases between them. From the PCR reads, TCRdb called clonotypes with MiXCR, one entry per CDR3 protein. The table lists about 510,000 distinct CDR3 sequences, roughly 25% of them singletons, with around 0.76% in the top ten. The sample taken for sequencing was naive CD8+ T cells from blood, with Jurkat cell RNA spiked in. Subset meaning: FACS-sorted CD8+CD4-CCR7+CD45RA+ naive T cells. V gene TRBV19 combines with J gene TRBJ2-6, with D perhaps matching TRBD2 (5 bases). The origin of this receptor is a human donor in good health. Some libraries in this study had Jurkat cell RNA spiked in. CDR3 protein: CASRPNPGAGANVLTF. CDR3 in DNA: TGTGCCAGTAGACCCAATCCCGGGGCTGGGGCCAACGTCCTGACTTTC.